This paragraph covers one T cell receptor (beta chain) sequence. Its target antigen remains unknown. Base qualities are missing; no much larger clone stands one base away. This sample is drawn from a study of cytomegalovirus exposure and HLA in healthy donors (dated by TCRdb to the late 2010s). As for the study more broadly: In an earlier analysis of several hundred of the donors, 250 to 300 Gb of sequence data and 100 million or so unique TCR beta sequences from 150 million to 200 million T cells were reported. The study profiled the T cell repertoires of under 700 subjects by immunosequencing and related them to cytomegalovirus serostatus. Class I and class II HLA loci were covered by the typing at four-digit resolution. An early release covering approximately 600 HLA-typed donors comprised 300 to 350 gigabases of sequencing data and around 80 million unique TCR sequences. All discovery cohort repertoires had been generated using a single sequencing platform. The genetic ancestry cluster associated with self-reported Caucasian donors included 81% of the approximately 410 genotyped donors. Rather than using new phenotypic data, the later analysis identified candidate immune exposures from TCR beta sequences and from how often those sequences occurred across donors. In addition to the first cohort of 650 to 750 subjects, a separate validation cohort of 120 different subjects was used. Alongside the repertoire data, information on donor age, sex, ethnicity and CMV serostatus was compiled. The number of typed donors differed by locus: about 629-630 for A, B, C, DRB1 and DQB1; about 520 for DQA1; fewer than 610 for DPA1; and around 470 for DPB1. About five DR-DQ haplotypes were handled as single units for association and clustering, since linkage in the cohort was strong. An earlier analysis of more than 450 of the donors used high-throughput TCR beta sequencing to judge whether each TCR beta V gene segment behaved as functional or pseudogenic. To predict cytomegalovirus infection status, the study combined high-throughput TCR immunosequencing, statistical association of individual TCRs with disease status, and machine learning. The study was designed to test whether signatures of past pathogen exposure could be identified by cataloging public T cell receptors. On average, approximately 250,000 unique TCR beta nucleotide sequences were sequenced per donor among some 430 genotyped donors of the cohort, with roughly 18% of those sequences being non-productive. To study patterns of TCR occurrence, a later analysis re-analyzed previously published TCR beta repertoires from around 660 donors and added high-resolution HLA genotyping. A later genetic analysis used genome-wide SNP genotypes for about three fifths of the roughly 700 donors, treating that subset as a discovery cohort.

V lost 0 bases and J lost 3 bases; the stretch between them is 14 bases long. According to the germline V gene (reference sequence), CDR1 reads GTSNPN and CDR2 reads SVGIG. Measured from the cysteine to the phenylalanine, the CDR3 is 15 residues long. The read is trimmed to its CDR3 DNA, 45 bases read in frame from base 1. The cohort was made up of approximately 700 healthy bone marrow donors. At the time of sampling, all cohort members were nominally healthy, though unrecorded immune exposures were likely present. The donor was CMV seropositive and was included in the group of some 290 seropositive cohort members. Each donor provided a peripheral blood sample, and peripheral blood mononuclear cells were used for TCR beta sequencing. The Qiagen DNeasy Blood Extraction Kit was used to extract genomic DNA from the blood cell samples. The protocol used for the library was the immunoSEQ multiplex PCR assay. For the multiplex PCR, a mixture combining 60 forward primers for TCR Vbeta segments and 13 reverse primers for TCR Jbeta segments was used. A multiplex PCR assay on genomic DNA amplified the CDR3 region of rearranged TCR beta genes. Amplified TCR beta libraries were sequenced as 87-base-pair reads on the Illumina HiSeq System. Concerning the study's data processing: Across the 700 or so repertoires, a later analysis counted roughly 84 million unique TCR beta chains, some 11 million of which were shared by at least two donors. To remove PCR and sequencing errors, raw reads were error-corrected and collapsed into unique sequences using a nearest-neighbor algorithm that merged closely related sequences. CDR3 sequences were aligned to IMGT reference sequences to assign V, D and J gene segments. For a sequence to be retained, a match of at least six nucleotides to both a V gene segment and a J gene segment was required. Rearrangements were called productive when the CDR3 lacked stop codons and stayed in frame with V and J; all others were non-productive. CDR3 was defined by IMGT convention, running from the second conserved V-encoded cysteine to the conserved J-encoded phenylalanine. In an earlier analysis of roughly 580 of the donors, sequences lacking an unambiguous match to a single V gene segment were excluded. In an earlier analysis of approximately 610 of the donors, V segments were called functional above 56.7% productive rearrangements and were called segregating when the between-donor standard deviation exceeded 5%. A statistical classification framework was built for diagnosing cytomegalovirus status from the catalog of TCR beta chain sequences. In a later analysis, TCR nucleotide sequences were compared against IMGT/GENE-DB human TR gene sequences so that V and J genes could be assigned. The TCRdist pipeline was used in a later analysis to assign CDR3 sequences and most-parsimonious VDJ recombination scenarios. A later analysis defined each TCR beta chain by its CDR3 amino acid sequence plus V-gene family, and excluded reads lacking a unique V-gene family. To address suspected cross-contamination and a sequencing artifact, a later analysis removed 450 to 700 highly shared, low-generation-probability nucleotide sequences. In a later analysis, a clonal expansion index for each public chain was calculated from normalized within-repertoire ranks of inferred template counts. In a later analysis, generation probabilities were computed with a VDJ recombination model fitted to out-of-frame rearrangements, and the resulting probabilities were checked against IGoR. A later analysis scored TCR-TCR, TCR-HLA and TCR-CMV co-occurrence with hypergeometric tests, applying a repertoire-size bias correction to TCR pairs. In a later analysis, false discovery rates were estimated by permuting HLA or CMV assignments 20 times. A later analysis grouped co-occurring TCRs with DBSCAN, adding TCRdist sequence similarity when clustering within HLA-allele-positive subsets. For co-occurrence clustering, repertoires with fewer than 30,000 or more than 120,000 public chains were excluded, along with a handful of repertoires with anomalous nucleotide sharing. TCRdb re-hosts the immuneACCESS table, in-frame sequences only. Its copies lack some clones; in the studies checked, an unresolved V gene accounts for under half of them, and the cause for the rest is not known. V, J and clone size are taken as reported in that table, and D and trimming were inferred from the DNA itself. The sample table shows 100,000 to 120,000 clones, and approximately 82% are seen once. The ten most abundant clones make up roughly 13% of the sample.

Points the paper makes about the study in general: Most TCR sequences were observed very rarely across donors, whereas some public TCRs were present in many individuals. CMV serostatus was the only immune exposure information available for the cohort. The study listed 150 to 200 TCR beta chains as associated with cytomegalovirus. The authors suggested that the approach could potentially be generalized to other disease states and immunological phenotypes. When HLA alleles, especially DR and DQ, strongly co-occurred, TCR associations were difficult to assign to individual alleles. A cluster of highly shared sequence variants was judged likely to represent a technical artifact of the sequencing pipeline. In an earlier analysis of 500 to 650 of the donors, most TCR beta V segments appeared in productive rearrangements about 87% or about 30% of the time, broadly matching IMGT annotations. Several of the top co-occurrence clusters appeared to be linked to parvovirus B19, influenza, CMV and Epstein-Barr virus, according to a later analysis. In a later analysis, TCR association rates were found to vary across HLA loci, with the most associated TCRs seen for DRB1 alleles and the fewest for HLA-C alleles. Linkage disequilibrium might explain the correlated functional status among segregating V segments, but an unknown experimental factor could not be excluded. Sequencing depth was assumed to be roughly uniform across donors in the presence/absence analyses, though that assumption may not hold. Because counts were too low, more than 15 rarely observed V segments, including chromosome 9 orphons, were excluded from the earlier analysis of 587 of the donors. In a later analysis, some 17,000 TCR beta sequences were associated with specific HLA alleles at a false discovery rate of 0.05. In a later analysis, HLA-associated TCR beta chains were found to be more clonally expanded and to have lower generation probabilities than equally common non-associated chains. Because HLA typing was unavailable for some donors at each locus, only the typed subset was used in association tests. A later genetic analysis associated a missense DCLRE1C variant with V-gene and J-gene trimming of TCR beta chains, and an independent cohort replicated the association. A few of the identified cytomegalovirus-associated TCR beta chains were confirmed in vitro to be specific for cytomegalovirus antigens. A later genetic analysis reported fewer N-insertions in productive TCRs among donors in an Asian-associated ancestry cluster than the approximately 700-donor mean. The 87-base-pair reads could not distinguish some IMGT-functional V segments, including TRBV6-2 and TRBV6-3, so those segments were excluded. A further reported finding was that TCR beta sequences accurately predicted the HLA-A and HLA-B alleles for most subjects in the first cohort. Only TCR beta chains were sequenced in this cohort, and the absence of alpha or paired-chain data limited detectable features. Cytomegalovirus status was reported to be diagnosed by the classifier with high specificity and sensitivity in both the original and validation cohorts. According to a later analysis, most CMV-associated TCR beta chains appeared to be HLA-restricted, and the HLA associations seemed to be driven largely by CMV exposure.

Sequencing used PBMCs. The sequence joins TRBV30 to TRBJ1-2, with TRBD1 perhaps the D gene, on 5 matching bases. The source of this sequence is a man in his thirties or forties in good health and CMV-seropositive. The DNA reads TGTGCCTGGAGTGTACGAGGTCCACAGGACTATGGCTACACCTTC. Its product reads: CAWSVRGPQDYGYTF.